The present entry profiles one T cell receptor beta chain with its context. No cognate antigen has been identified for it. The sample holds no much larger clone one base away, and base qualities are not on file. The sample belongs to a study of shared clonotypes between healthy human individuals (dated by TCRdb to the early 2020s). Context from the whole study: A couple of women and a few men aged 18 to 49 years were included in the cohort. Different laboratories and diverse techniques were used to prepare libraries and sequence TCR repertoires, to increase sequencing depth and limit assay-specific biases. Per donor, three plates each were used for CD4 naive and CD4 memory, two for CD8 naive, and one for CD8 memory. Blood TCR repertoires of roughly 5 healthy adults were deeply sequenced to estimate repertoire size and the extent of clonotype sharing between individuals. Per donor, leukapheresis produced somewhere between about 0.9 and 9.5 billion PBMCs.

CD8 naive samples were CD45RO-negative cells positively selected for CCR7, giving a CD45RA+CCR7+ population that excluded TemRA cells. Healthy HIV-negative adults with no recently reported acute infections or vaccinations were included as donors. Only Caucasian adults living in Nashville, Tennessee, USA were represented among the donors. After blood collection by leukapheresis, PBMCs were isolated using Ficoll-Histopaque density gradient centrifugation and then cryopreserved in the vapor phase of liquid nitrogen. Analytical flow cytometry was used to check the purity and quantity of every magnetically sorted T cell population. From each sorted fraction, genomic DNA was isolated and quantified by UV absorbance on a Nanodrop 2000c. Taken from cysteine to phenylalanine, the CDR3 has 15 residues. Solely the CDR3 DNA is kept, with 45 bases framed from the first base. V has 1 base trimmed and J has 3 bases trimmed; junction bases matching no gene number 5. According to the germline V gene, CDR1 reads SGHDT and CDR2 reads YYEEEE.

The investigation overall reported the following: Pairwise subsampling indicated that sequencing depth was expected to affect the degree of clonotype sharing among donors. Even with the large sequencing depth, rarefaction of the sorted-subset datasets indicated that sequencing was incomplete. When a handful of donors were compared, the shared fraction of clonotypes was 5% to 6.5% for naive CD4, roughly 3.3% for naive CD8, 2% to 2.5% for memory CD4, and roughly 0.4% for memory CD8. Larger estimated clonotype richness was generally found for naive subsets than for memory subsets. Higher generation probabilities were observed for clonotypes shared by all four sorted-subset donors than for non-shared clonotypes. Because the study included only a small number of donors, the genetic and exposure-history diversity represented was limited. Sampling was restricted to blood, and TCR repertoires in tissues likely differ from the TCR repertoires found in blood.

TCR CDR3 regions were amplified from genomic DNA by multiplex PCR using the deep immunoSEQ assay. For each cell subset, the extracted genomic DNA was distributed evenly across all wells of several immunoSEQ 96-well plates, and each plate served as one replicate. For sorted subsets, 200 to 250 ng genomic DNA, equal to tens of thousands of T cell genomes, was loaded into each replicate PCR. The purified libraries were quantified using a Qubit 3.0 fluorometer, sized with a Bioanalyzer 2100, and then quantified again using the KAPA Library Quantification kit. Each immunoSEQ 96-well plate was sequenced on its own single-read 150-cycle Illumina NextSeq 550 flow cell. The original pipeline was this. The immunoSEQ output contained only junctional sequences without quality scores, so filtering could not match that applied to full-length reads. Sequences were annotated with PyIR, a Python wrapper for IgBLAST v1.9, using IMGT germline references to assign V/J genes and CDR3. Reads were filtered out if the reads had weak V/J assignments (E-value above 1e-6), no CDR3, stop codons, out-of-frame junctions, or ambiguous translated residues. V3J clonotypes were defined as sequences sharing the same inferred V gene, J gene, and CDR3 amino acid sequence. To compute the percentage overlap between repertoires, the number of shared unique clonotypes was divided by the size of the smaller repertoire. Repertoire richness was assessed with RTK rarefaction, the Chao1 estimator, and Recon v2.1 estimates of unobserved clonotypes. Generation probabilities for all TCRbeta clonotypes obtained by the gDNA method from a handful of donors were computed using OLGA. The clones in this table, taken by TCRdb from immuneACCESS, are in-frame only. Not every clone is retained; where verified, under half of the shortfall comes from an unresolved V gene, and the cause of the rest is unknown. V and J calls and clone size are as listed in that table; D and trimming were resolved from the DNA. The sample table records 600,000 or so clones; around 95% of these occur just once. The ten largest make up 0.095% to 0.14% of the sample.

This sequence originates from a woman in her twenties or thirties in good health. Sequencing was carried out using naive CD8+ T cells sorted from blood. The sample's cell subset or site, from its label and the paper: CD45RA+CCR7+. The rearranged segments are TRBV5-6 and TRBJ2-7; the junction holds 9 bases that match TRBD1. The CDR3 corresponds to CASSLSGQGYYEQYF. In nucleotides, the sequence is TGTGCCAGCAGCTTGTCGGGACAGGGTTACTACGAGCAGTACTTC.